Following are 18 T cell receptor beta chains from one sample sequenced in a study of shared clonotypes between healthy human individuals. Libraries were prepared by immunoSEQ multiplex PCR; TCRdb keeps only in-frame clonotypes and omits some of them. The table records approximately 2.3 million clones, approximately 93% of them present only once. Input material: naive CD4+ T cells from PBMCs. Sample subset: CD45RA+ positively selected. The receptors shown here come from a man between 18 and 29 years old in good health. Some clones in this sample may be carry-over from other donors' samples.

The CDR3 DNA follows: TGTGCCAGCAGCCCCGGAGTAACAGGGGTGGTCAAAAACATTCAGTACTTC. It is translated as CASSPGVTGVVKNIQYF. This chain connects TRBV9 to TRBJ2-4; 7 bases are a match to TRBD1. The V gene's germline CDR1 is SGDLS and CDR2 YYNGEE. J lost 3 bases, V lost 4 bases, and 13 bases had no gene match. This CDR3 is built from 17 residues.

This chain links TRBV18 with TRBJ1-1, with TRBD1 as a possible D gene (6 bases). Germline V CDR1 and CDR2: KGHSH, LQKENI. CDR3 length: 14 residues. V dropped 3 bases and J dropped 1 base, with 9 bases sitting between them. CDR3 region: CASSPTQGNTEAFF. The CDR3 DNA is TGTGCCAGCTCACCTACACAGGGGAACACTGAAGCTTTCTTT.

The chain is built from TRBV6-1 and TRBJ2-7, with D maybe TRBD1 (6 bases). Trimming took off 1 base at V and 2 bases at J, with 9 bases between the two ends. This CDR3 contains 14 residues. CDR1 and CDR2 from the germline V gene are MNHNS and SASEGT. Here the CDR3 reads CASSEEGVPYEQYF. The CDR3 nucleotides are TGTGCCAGCAGTGAAGAGGGGGTACCCTACGAGCAGTACTTC.

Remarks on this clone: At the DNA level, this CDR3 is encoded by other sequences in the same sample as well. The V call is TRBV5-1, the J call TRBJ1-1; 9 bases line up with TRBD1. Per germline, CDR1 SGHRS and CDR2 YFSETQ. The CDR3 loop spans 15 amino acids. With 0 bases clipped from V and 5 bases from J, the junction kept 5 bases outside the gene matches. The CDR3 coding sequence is TGCGCCAGCAGCTTGGGTGGACAGGGGTGGACTGAAGCTTTCTTT. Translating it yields CASSLGGQGWTEAFF.

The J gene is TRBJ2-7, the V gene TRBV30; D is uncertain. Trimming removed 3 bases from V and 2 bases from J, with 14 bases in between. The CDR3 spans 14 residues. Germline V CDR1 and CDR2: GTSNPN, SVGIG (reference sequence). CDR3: CAWSPFGSPYEQYF. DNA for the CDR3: TGTGCCTGGAGCCCATTTGGCTCGCCCTACGAGCAGTACTTC.

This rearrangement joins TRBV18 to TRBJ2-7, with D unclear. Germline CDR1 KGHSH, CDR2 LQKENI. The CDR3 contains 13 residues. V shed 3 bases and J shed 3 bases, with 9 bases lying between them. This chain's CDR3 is CASSPTGYYEQYF. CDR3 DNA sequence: TGTGCCAGCTCACCTACCGGATACTACGAGCAGTACTTC.

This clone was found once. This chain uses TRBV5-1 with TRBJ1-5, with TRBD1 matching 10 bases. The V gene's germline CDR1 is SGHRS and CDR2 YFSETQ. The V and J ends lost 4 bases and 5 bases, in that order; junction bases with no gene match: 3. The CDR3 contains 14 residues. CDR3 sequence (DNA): TGCGCCAGCAGCATCGGGACAGGGGATCAGCCCCAGCATTTT. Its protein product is CASSIGTGDQPQHF.

The CDR3: CASRPWDSSNTEAFF. CDR3 sequence (DNA): TGTGCCAGCAGACCCTGGGACAGCTCGAACACTGAAGCTTTCTTT. V is TRBV7-9 and J is TRBJ1-1, with TRBD1 matching 7 bases. Germline lookup yields CDR1 SEHNR and CDR2 FQNEAQ (reference sequence). This CDR3 is 15 amino acids long. After removal of 6 bases from V and 1 base from J, the junction contained 8 bases not matched to a gene. Together with reference TRBV7-9 and TRBJ1-1, the CDR3 gives the full variable domain: DTGVSQNPRHKITKRGQNVTFRCDPISEHNRLYWYRQTLGQGPEFLTYFQNEAQLEKSRLLSDRFSAERPKGSFSTLEIQRTEQGDSAMYLCASRPWDSSNTEAFFGQGTRLTVV.

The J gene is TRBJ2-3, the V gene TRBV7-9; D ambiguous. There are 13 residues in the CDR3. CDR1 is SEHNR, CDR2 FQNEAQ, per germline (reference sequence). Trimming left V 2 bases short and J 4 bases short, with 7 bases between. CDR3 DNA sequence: TGTGCCAGCAGCTTATATTCGGCAGATACGCAGTATTTT. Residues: CASSLYSADTQYF.

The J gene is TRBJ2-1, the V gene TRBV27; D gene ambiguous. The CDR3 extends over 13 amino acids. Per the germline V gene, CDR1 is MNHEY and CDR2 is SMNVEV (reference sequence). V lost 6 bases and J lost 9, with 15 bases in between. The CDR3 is CASRRNGYGEQFF. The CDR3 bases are TGTGCCAGCAGGAGAAACGGTTATGGTGAGCAGTTCTTC.

CDR3 coding DNA: TGTGCCAGCAGTTACGGGACAGGAGCTCTCGAGCAGTACTTC. Protein product: CASSYGTGALEQYF. V is TRBV6-5 and J is TRBJ2-7; 8 nucleotides align to TRBD1. In germline, CDR1 is MNHEY, CDR2 SVGAGI. This CDR3 is 14 amino acids long. Trimming removed 2 bases from V and 6 bases from J; junction bases left unmatched: 6.

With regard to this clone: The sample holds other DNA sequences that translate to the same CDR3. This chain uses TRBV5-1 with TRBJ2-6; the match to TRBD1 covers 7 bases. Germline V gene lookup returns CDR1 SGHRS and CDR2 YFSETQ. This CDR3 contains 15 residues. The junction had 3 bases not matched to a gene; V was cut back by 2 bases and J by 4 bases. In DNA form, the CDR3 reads TGCGCCAGCAGCTTACAGGGGTCAGGGGCCAACGTCCTGACTTTC. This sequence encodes CASSLQGSGANVLTF.

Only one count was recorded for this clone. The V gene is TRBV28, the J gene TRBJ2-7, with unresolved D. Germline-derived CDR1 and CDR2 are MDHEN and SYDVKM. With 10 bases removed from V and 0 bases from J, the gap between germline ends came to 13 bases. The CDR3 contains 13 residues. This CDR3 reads CAIEPPSSYEQYF. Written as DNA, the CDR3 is TGTGCCATCGAACCTCCGAGCTCCTACGAGCAGTACTTC.

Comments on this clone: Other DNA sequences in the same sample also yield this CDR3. Written as DNA, the CDR3 is TGTGCCATCAGTGTCCTACAGGGGGGCGAGCAGTACTTC. This translates into CAISVLQGGEQYF. The chain is built from TRBV10-3 and TRBJ2-7; 8 nucleotides match TRBD1. CDR3 length: 13 residues. Trimming removed 4 bases from V and 6 bases from J; junction bases left unmatched: 5. Germline V gene data show CDR1 as ENHRY and CDR2 as SYGVKD.

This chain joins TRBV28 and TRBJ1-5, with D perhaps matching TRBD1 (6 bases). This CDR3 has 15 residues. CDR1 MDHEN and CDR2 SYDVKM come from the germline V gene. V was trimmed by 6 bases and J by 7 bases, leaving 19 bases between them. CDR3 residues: CASRPSSGGRQPQHF. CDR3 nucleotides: TGTGCCAGCAGACCCTCAAGCGGGGGGCGACAGCCCCAGCATTTT.

The CDR3 nucleotides read TGTGCCAGCAGCCCGACAGGGGGCGAAGAGCAGTTCTTC. Amino acid sequence: CASSPTGGEEQFF. V is TRBV28 and J is TRBJ2-1; 10 bases are a match to TRBD1. This CDR3 is 13 amino acids long. Germline-derived CDR1 and CDR2 are MDHEN and SYDVKM. Trimming cost V 6 bases and J 10 bases; bases outside gene matches: 6. The complete variable domain, with remaining parts taken from reference TRBV28 and TRBJ2-1, reads DVKVTQSSRYLVKRTGEKVFLECVQDMDHENMFWYRQDPGLGLRLIYFSYDVKMKEKGDIPEGYSVSREKKERFSLILESASTNQTSMYLCASSPTGGEEQFFGPGTRLTVL.

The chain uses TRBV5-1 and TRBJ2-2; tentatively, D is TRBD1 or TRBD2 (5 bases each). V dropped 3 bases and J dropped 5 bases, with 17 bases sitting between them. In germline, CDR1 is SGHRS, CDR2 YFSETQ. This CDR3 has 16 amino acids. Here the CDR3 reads CASSSVGPSRTGELFF. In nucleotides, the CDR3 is TGCGCCAGCAGCTCGGTGGGACCCAGTCGGACCGGGGAGCTGTTTTTT. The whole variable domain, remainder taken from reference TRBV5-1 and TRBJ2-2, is KAGVTQTPRYLIKTRGQQVTLSCSPISGHRSVSWYQQTPGQGLQFLFEYFSETQRNKGNFPGRFSGRQFSNSRSEMNVSTLELGDSALYLCASSSVGPSRTGELFFGEGSRLTVL.

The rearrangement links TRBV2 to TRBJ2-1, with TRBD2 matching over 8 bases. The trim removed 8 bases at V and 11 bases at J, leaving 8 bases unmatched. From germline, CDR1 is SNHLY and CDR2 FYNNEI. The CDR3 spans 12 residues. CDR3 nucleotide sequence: TGTGCCAGCGGGTACCCGGGGGGGAAGCAGTTCTTC. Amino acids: CASGYPGGKQFF.